The 21 T cell receptor beta chains given below trace back to one sample, sequenced in a study of T cells in Graves' hyperthyroidism and ophthalmopathy. RNA transcripts provided the source from which TCR beta CDR3 regions were amplified. Using the HTBI primer set, a first-round RT-PCR was run on the TCR CDR3. TCRdb redid the calling of the multiplex PCR reads with MiXCR, one entry per CDR3 protein. The sample includes about 590,000 distinct CDR3 sequences, around 14% of them seen just once. The sample comprised blood. The receptors stem from a woman aged 30 to 39 with Graves' hyperthyroidism.

The sample holds a few counts of this clonotype. This rearrangement joins TRBV6-1 to TRBJ2-2, with D perhaps TRBD2 (6 bases). Germline CDR1 is MNHNS and CDR2 is SASEGT. The CDR3 length is 15 residues. V lost 2 bases to trimming and J lost 5 bases, with 12 bases between them. CDR3 region: CASSEMGTQTGELFF. The CDR3 bases are TGTGCCAGCAGTGAAATGGGGACTCAAACCGGGGAGCTGTTTTTT.

The chain recombines TRBV2 with TRBJ2-2; 12 positions agree with TRBD2. V lost 7 bases, J lost 3 bases, and 12 bases stayed unmatched. There are 18 residues in the CDR3. In germline, CDR1 is SNHLY, CDR2 FYNNEI. CDR3 protein: CASNRLAGGTGHTGELFF. DNA of the CDR3: TGTGCCAGCAATCGGCTAGCGGGAGGGACGGGGCACACCGGGGAGCTGTTTTTT.

This clonotype was seen ten or more times. V gene TRBV12-3 or TRBV12-4 combines with J gene TRBJ2-3, with no clear D. V shed 5 bases and J shed 2 bases, with 14 bases lying between them. There are 15 residues in the CDR3. CDR3 in DNA: TGTGCCAGCAGTGTCGAGTTAGCTGTCACAGATACGCAGTATTTT. Residues: CASSVELAVTDTQYF.

This clonotype was recorded many times. CDR3 residues: CASSQLGAADGYTF. CDR3 DNA sequence: TGTGCCAGCAGCCAATTGGGAGCCGCGGATGGCTACACCTTC. The chain is built from TRBV7-2 and TRBJ1-2, with D unclear. The CDR3 loop spans 14 amino acids. The germline V gene encodes CDR1 SGHTA and CDR2 FQGNSA. The V and J ends lost 5 bases and 6 bases respectively, with 16 bases between them.

The V call is TRBV29-1, the J call TRBJ1-2, with unresolved D. The CDR3 spans 11 residues. Germline CDR1 reads SQVTM; CDR2 reads ANQGSEA. The V gene lost 6 bases and the J gene lost 3 bases, with 8 bases spanning the gap. The CDR3 sequence is CSVTTYYGYTF. CDR3 sequence (DNA): TGCAGCGTGACCACTTACTATGGCTACACCTTC.

This clonotype was found many times. The V gene is TRBV7-2, the J gene TRBJ1-2; D uncertain. With 5 bases removed from V and 6 bases from J, the gap between germline ends came to 16 bases. The CDR3 sequence is 14 residues long. CDR1 is SGHTA and CDR2 is FQGNSA in the germline V gene. The CDR3, as DNA: TGTGCCAGCAGCCCTTATAGGAGGGAAAATGGCTACACCTTC. It specifies CASSPYRRENGYTF.

The chain uses TRBV27 and TRBJ2-7; 9 bases are a match to TRBD1. This CDR3 spans 15 amino acids. From germline, CDR1 is MNHEY and CDR2 SMNVEV (reference sequence). J was trimmed by 4 bases and V by 4 bases; bases with no gene match: 8. This CDR3 is CASSSPGTGWYEQYF. In nucleotides, the CDR3 is TGTGCCAGCAGTTCTCCAGGGACAGGGTGGTACGAGCAGTACTTC.

This clonotype was recorded a few times. CDR3 in DNA: TGTGCCAGCAGTTACCGTACAGGGTCTGGGGCCAACGTCCTGACTTTC. Amino acids: CASSYRTGSGANVLTF. This chain links TRBV6-5 with TRBJ2-6; D may be TRBD1 (6 bases). Germline V gene sequence: CDR1 MNHEY, CDR2 SVGAGI. V was pared by 2 bases and J by 1 base, with 9 bases between. This CDR3 region has 16 residues.

This clonotype has a count of ten or more. The chain's CDR3 is CASTRTGNSPLHF. The DNA for the CDR3 is TGTGCCAGCACCCGGACAGGCAATTCACCCCTCCACTTT. The V and J genes are TRBV27 and TRBJ1-6; the match to TRBD1 covers 7 bases. Germline CDR1 MNHEY, CDR2 SMNVEV (reference sequence). V was pared by 7 bases and J by 7 bases, with 4 bases of the junction left unmatched. The CDR3 sequence is 13 residues long.

This clonotype appeared many times. This chain links TRBV20-1 with TRBJ2-1; 8 bases align to TRBD1. CDR3 length equals 13 residues. CDR1 and CDR2 from the germline V gene are DFQATT and SNEGSKA (reference sequence). V gave up 3 bases and J gave up 7 bases; unmatched junction bases: 5. In nucleotides, the CDR3 is TGCAGTGCTAGGGGCAGGGGGCTTAATGAGCAGTTCTTC. This gives the protein CSARGRGLNEQFF.

The V gene is TRBV7-2, the J gene TRBJ2-3; D uncertain. This CDR3 has 17 amino acids. Germline V lookup: CDR1 SGHTA, CDR2 FQGNSA. The V end was cut by 9 bases, the J end by 2 bases, with 24 bases between. CDR3 DNA: TGTGCCAGTAGTATTACGTACGTCGGCGGTTACACAGATACGCAGTATTTT. It specifies CASSITYVGGYTDTQYF. The complete variable domain, with remaining parts taken from reference TRBV7-2 and TRBJ2-3, reads GAGVSQSPSNKVTEKGKDVELRCDPISGHTALYWYRQSLGQGLEFLIYFQGNSAPDKSGLPSDRFSAERTGGSVSTLTIQRTQQEDSAVYLCASSITYVGGYTDTQYFGPGTRLTVL.

This clonotype was counted a few times. The chain employs TRBV5-1 and TRBJ2-6; D is possibly TRBD1 (5 bases). The CDR3 length is 16 residues. Trimming removed 5 bases at V and 0 bases at J, with 12 bases between. CDR1 is SGHRS, CDR2 YFSETQ, per germline. In nucleotides, the CDR3 is TGCGCCAGCAGTCAGGGCTCCCTCTCTGGGGCCAACGTCCTGACTTTC. Translated: CASSQGSLSGANVLTF.

This sequence joins TRBV28 and TRBJ2-3; TRBD2 might be the D (5 bases). Germline CDR1 MDHEN, CDR2 SYDVKM. With 8 bases removed from V and 5 bases from J, the gap between germline ends came to 14 bases. The CDR3 is 13 amino acids. As DNA, the CDR3 is TGTGCCAGCTTCGGGGATTATTTAGATACGCAGTATTTT. It codes for CASFGDYLDTQYF.

This clonotype was observed many times. This chain links TRBV27 with TRBJ2-1; D is possibly TRBD2 (6 bases). The CDR3 is made up of 15 amino acids. V was pared by 6 bases and J by 6 bases, with 18 bases between. Germline V gives CDR1 MNHEY, CDR2 SMNVEV (reference sequence). For the CDR3, the DNA is TGTGCCAGCAGGCATGGAGGGCCCGGGGGCAATGAGCAGTTCTTC. Its protein product is CASRHGGPGGNEQFF.

This clonotype was recorded many times. The chain uses TRBV27 and TRBJ2-1; 8 nucleotides line up with TRBD2. The CDR3 runs 14 residues. V trimming: 7 bases; J trimming: 4 bases; junction bases outside the gene matches: 6. Germline V lookup: CDR1 MNHEY, CDR2 SMNVEV (reference sequence). CDR3 residues: CASNRAGVYNEQFF. CDR3 in DNA: TGTGCCAGCAACCGAGCGGGAGTATACAATGAGCAGTTCTTC.

The chain recombines TRBV20-1 with TRBJ1-2; D is uncertain. Germline V gives CDR1 DFQATT, CDR2 SNEGSKA (reference sequence). CDR3 length: 11 residues. V dropped 3 bases and J dropped 5 bases, with 7 bases sitting between them. Here the CDR3 reads CSASLEYGYTF. Here the CDR3 DNA reads TGCAGTGCTAGTCTAGAATATGGCTACACCTTC.

This rearrangement joins TRBV2 to TRBJ2-7; TRBD2 matches 10 bases. V dropped 4 bases and J dropped 0; count of bases not matched to a gene: 15. The CDR3 totals 19 residues. Germline values: CDR1 SNHLY, CDR2 FYNNEI. CDR3 sequence: CASSVFRASGRHPSYEQYF. CDR3 nucleotide sequence: TGTGCCAGCAGTGTTTTTCGTGCTAGCGGGAGACACCCCTCCTACGAGCAGTACTTC. Filled out from reference TRBV2 and TRBJ2-7, the complete variable domain reads EPEVTQTPSHQVTQMGQEVILRCVPISNHLYFYWYRQILGQKVEFLVSFYNNEISEKSEIFDDQFSVERPDGSNFTLKIRSTKLEDSAMYFCASSVFRASGRHPSYEQYFGPGTRLTVT.

The chain recombines TRBV3-1 with TRBJ1-4; D gene unclear. CDR3 length: 15 amino acids. Germline loops: CDR1 LGHDT, CDR2 YNNKEL (reference sequence). Trimming removed 0 bases from V and 7 bases from J, with 12 bases in between. CDR3 nucleotides: TGTGCCAGCAGCCAAGAGGGCAGCGGCCTTGAAAAACTGTTTTTT. Its protein product is CASSQEGSGLEKLFF.

This clonotype was counted ten times or more. The V gene is TRBV20-1, the J gene TRBJ2-7; D tentatively reads TRBD1 or TRBD2 (6 bases each). The CDR3 runs to 14 residues. Germline assignment: CDR1 DFQATT and CDR2 SNEGSKA (reference sequence). V lost 2 bases to trimming and J lost 7 bases, with 18 bases between them. CDR3 residues: CSARPGLGAGEQYF. Written as DNA, the CDR3 is TGCAGTGCTAGACCGGGACTGGGGGCAGGAGAGCAGTACTTC.

This clonotype appeared a few times. The chain couples TRBV5-1 to TRBJ2-1; D is tentatively TRBD1 or TRBD2 (5 bases each). V dropped 0 bases and J dropped 2 bases, with 15 bases sitting between them. The CDR3 has 17 residues. The germline CDR1 and CDR2 sequences are SGHRS and YFSETQ. DNA for the CDR3: TGCGCCAGCAGCTTGGAGTTCGGGGCGAGCCCCTACAATGAGCAGTTCTTC. It is translated as CASSLEFGASPYNEQFF.

This clonotype was found many times. The chain carries TRBV12-3 or TRBV12-4 and TRBJ1-1; D possibly corresponds to TRBD1 (5 bases). V was trimmed by 4 bases and J by 7 bases, leaving 13 bases between them. The CDR3 loop spans 13 amino acids. The CDR3 spells CASSYRPKIEAFF. CDR3 nucleotides: TGTGCCAGCAGTTACAGGCCAAAGATTGAAGCTTTCTTT.